This TCR beta chain was identified in a study of PD-1 and CTLA-4 blockade in melanoma. The CDR3 contains 18 residues. Trimming removed 0 bases at V and 1 base at J, with 18 bases between. From germline, CDR1 is MGHRA and CDR2 YSYEKL. Repertoires were generated with immunoSEQ multiplex PCR, while TCRdb's copy carries only in-frame clones and drops some. This sample has about 18,000 clones, with about 69% found just once. The sequence was obtained from a human donor with melanoma. This chain links TRBV4-1 with TRBJ1-1; the D gene is possibly TRBD1 (5 bases). Sequences were derived from CD8+ T cells from peripheral blood, sampled before anti-PD-1 treatment. CDR3 DNA: TGCGCCAGCAGCCAAGAACACCGGTCGTCAGGGCCGAACACTGAAGCTTTCTTT. Protein sequence: CASSQEHRSSGPNTEAFF.